Each of the 15 T cell receptor beta chains below was sequenced from the same sample in a study of shared clonotypes between healthy human individuals. Assay used: immunoSEQ multiplex PCR; TCRdb lists only in-frame clones, some missing. The table lists about 2.5 million clones, 85% to 95% of them singletons. The sequencing input was naive CD4+ T cells from PBMCs. Subset denoted: CD45RA+ positively selected. The receptors shown here come from a man between 18 and 35 years old in good health. Some clones in this sample may be carry-over from other donors' samples.

The rearrangement links TRBV10-3 to TRBJ1-4, with 8 bases that match TRBD1. This CDR3 comprises 14 residues. The ends lost 5 bases at V and 3 bases at J; junction bases unmatched: 2. Germline values: CDR1 ENHRY, CDR2 SYGVKD. CDR3 bases: TGTGCCATCAGTAGACAGGGGCCTAATGAAAAACTGTTTTTT. Its protein product is CAISRQGPNEKLFF.

V is TRBV27 and J is TRBJ1-1, with 7 bases matching TRBD1. CDR1 is MNHEY and CDR2 is SMNVEV in the germline V gene (reference sequence). The V segment lost 5 bases and the J segment 0 bases; nucleotides outside the gene matches: 3. CDR3 length: 14 amino acids. For the CDR3, the DNA is TGTGCCAGCAGTGCGGGACAGTTGAACACTGAAGCTTTCTTT. This encodes CASSAGQLNTEAFF.

V gene TRBV6-5 combines with J gene TRBJ1-5; D call uncertain. CDR3 length: 13 amino acids. CDR1 and CDR2 from the germline V gene are MNHEY and SVGAGI. V was clipped by 5 bases and J by 3 bases, with 8 bases between them. CDR3 region: CASSVSDNQPQHF. DNA for the CDR3: TGTGCCAGCAGTGTGTCAGACAATCAGCCCCAGCATTTT.

On this clone itself: The sample carries other DNA sequences with the same CDR3. The CDR3 DNA follows: TGTGCCAGCAGTGAAGGGGGGACCCAGTACTTC. Translation: CASSEGGTQYF. This chain joins TRBV2 and TRBJ2-5; D is ambiguous. The CDR3 runs 11 residues. Germline V gene data show CDR1 as SNHLY and CDR2 as FYNNEI. V was clipped by 1 base and J by 7 bases, with 4 bases between them.

The sample holds one count of this clone. Additional DNA sequences in this sample encode the identical CDR3. The rearrangement uses TRBV9 and TRBJ2-1; D gene ambiguous. Deletions cut 0 bases from V and 0 bases from J, with 7 bases between. CDR3 length: 15 residues. Germline V gives CDR1 SGDLS, CDR2 YYNGEE. The CDR3 bases are TGTGCCAGCAGCGTAGCCTCATTCTCCTACAATGAGCAGTTCTTC. Amino acid sequence: CASSVASFSYNEQFF.

J is TRBJ2-7 and V is TRBV9, with 10 nucleotides matching TRBD1. This CDR3 is built from 16 residues. V lost 0 bases, J lost 3 bases, and 6 bases stayed unmatched. From germline, CDR1 is SGDLS and CDR2 YYNGEE. The CDR3 DNA follows: TGTGCCAGCAGCGTAGCCGGGACAGGGGAAGGCTACGAGCAGTACTTC. Amino acid sequence: CASSVAGTGEGYEQYF.

The chain uses TRBV30 and TRBJ1-4, with D unresolved. Germline V CDR1 and CDR2: GTSNPN, SVGIG (reference sequence). CDR3 length equals 16 residues. V lost 4 bases, J lost 2 bases, and 17 bases lay in between. The CDR3 loop reads CAWNRDWAATNEKLFF. CDR3 bases: TGTGCCTGGAACCGTGACTGGGCTGCTACTAATGAAAAACTGTTTTTT.

The chain combines TRBV27 with TRBJ2-2; no reliable D call. The CDR3 is made up of 15 amino acids. Trimming cost V 6 bases and J 2 bases, with 13 bases left between them. From germline, CDR1 is MNHEY and CDR2 SMNVEV (reference sequence). The DNA of the CDR3 is TGTGCCAGCAGGCCGCGGTCTTTAAACACCGGGGAGCTGTTTTTT. Protein: CASRPRSLNTGELFF.

The chain carries TRBV5-1 and TRBJ2-5; D may be TRBD1 (5 bases). Germline V gives CDR1 SGHRS, CDR2 YFSETQ. Trimming pared 0 bases from V and 4 bases from J, leaving 13 bases between. The CDR3 length is 15 residues. CDR3 sequence reads: CASSLVGPPRETQYF. CDR3 bases: TGCGCCAGCAGCTTGGTGGGGCCCCCGAGAGAGACCCAGTACTTC.

The chain carries TRBV10-3 and TRBJ2-3; TRBD2 matches 7 bases. This CDR3 is 12 amino acids long. From germline, CDR1 is ENHRY and CDR2 SYGVKD. Trimming cost V 10 bases and J 2 bases; bases outside gene matches: 3. This CDR3 reads CASGSDTDTQYF. CDR3 in DNA: TGTGCCAGCGGGAGTGACACAGATACGCAGTATTTT.

The chain is built from TRBV9 and TRBJ2-3; TRBD2 is a possible D gene (6 bases). Trimming took off 0 bases at V and 2 bases at J, with 13 bases between the two ends. CDR3 length: 16 residues. Germline V CDR1 and CDR2: SGDLS, YYNGEE. CDR3 bases: TGTGCCAGCAGCGTAGGGGGTAGCGGACCCACAGATACGCAGTATTTT. The encoded protein is CASSVGGSGPTDTQYF.

V is TRBV7-9 and J is TRBJ2-5, with 8 positions matching TRBD2. The V segment lost 6 bases and the J segment 5 bases; nucleotides outside the gene matches: 11. Germline assignment: CDR1 SEHNR and CDR2 FQNEAQ (reference sequence). The CDR3 totals 15 residues. CDR3 region: CASRGPGAGGETQYF. CDR3 in DNA: TGTGCCAGCAGGGGACCCGGGGCGGGAGGTGAGACCCAGTACTTC.

CDR3 sequence reads: CASSLVALTGANVLTF. The DNA for the CDR3 is TGCGCCAGCAGCTTGGTGGCCCTCACTGGGGCCAACGTCCTGACTTTC. The chain has TRBV5-1 and TRBJ2-6; D gene ambiguous. CDR3 size: 16 residues. Germline V CDR1 and CDR2: SGHRS, YFSETQ. Trimming stripped 0 bases from V and 2 bases from J, with 9 bases between.

This clone was found once. The chain carries TRBV7-9 and TRBJ2-3; D might be TRBD2 (6 bases). Germline V gene sequence: CDR1 SEHNR, CDR2 FQNEAQ (reference sequence). The CDR3 loop spans 15 amino acids. V shed 5 bases and J shed 2 bases, with 14 bases lying between them. As DNA, the CDR3 is TGTGCCAGCAGCCGGGACTTCCCACTCACAGATACGCAGTATTTT. Its translation is CASSRDFPLTDTQYF.

The rearrangement links TRBV20-1 to TRBJ1-1, with D uncertain. Trimming left V 4 bases short and J 0 bases short, with 3 bases between. Germline V gene lookup returns CDR1 DFQATT and CDR2 SNEGSKA (reference sequence). The CDR3 runs to 11 residues. The CDR3 sequence: CSAIMNTEAFF. CDR3 nucleotide sequence: TGCAGTGCTATTATGAACACTGAAGCTTTCTTT.